This T cell receptor beta chain was captured in a study of control samples from healthy donors and cancer patients. Only in-frame clones appear in the TCRdb table, and some are missing; sequencing was by immunoSEQ multiplex PCR. The table has about 150,000 clones, around 96% seen once. Trimming cost V 2 bases and J 6 bases, with 7 bases left between them. CDR1 is MGHRA, CDR2 YSYEKL, per germline. The CDR3 contains 13 residues. The sequenced material came from blood. The chain carries TRBV4-1 and TRBJ2-2; no clear D gene. The TCR originated in a woman aged 40-49 years in good health. The CDR3 reads CASSQLVAGELFF. Written as DNA, the CDR3 is TGCGCCAGCAGCCAACTAGTCGCCGGGGAGCTGTTTTTT.